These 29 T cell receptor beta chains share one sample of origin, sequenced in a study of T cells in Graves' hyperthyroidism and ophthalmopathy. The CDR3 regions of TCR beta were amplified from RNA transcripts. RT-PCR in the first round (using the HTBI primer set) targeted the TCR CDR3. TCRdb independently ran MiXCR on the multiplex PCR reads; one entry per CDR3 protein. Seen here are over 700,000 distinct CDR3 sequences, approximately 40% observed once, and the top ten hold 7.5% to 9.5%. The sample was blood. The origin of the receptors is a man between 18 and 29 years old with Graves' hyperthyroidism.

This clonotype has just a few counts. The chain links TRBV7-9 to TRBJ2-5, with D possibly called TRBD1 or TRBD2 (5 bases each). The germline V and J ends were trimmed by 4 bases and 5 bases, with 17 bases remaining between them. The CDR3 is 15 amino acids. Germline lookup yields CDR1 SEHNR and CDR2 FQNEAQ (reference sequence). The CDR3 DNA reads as TGTGCCAGCAGCTATCTGGGACCGGTCGGGGAGACCCAGTACTTC. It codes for CASSYLGPVGETQYF. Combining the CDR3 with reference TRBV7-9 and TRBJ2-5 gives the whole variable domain DTGVSQNPRHKITKRGQNVTFRCDPISEHNRLYWYRQTLGQGPEFLTYFQNEAQLEKSRLLSDRFSAERPKGSFSTLEIQRTEQGDSAMYLCASSYLGPVGETQYFGPGTRLLVL.

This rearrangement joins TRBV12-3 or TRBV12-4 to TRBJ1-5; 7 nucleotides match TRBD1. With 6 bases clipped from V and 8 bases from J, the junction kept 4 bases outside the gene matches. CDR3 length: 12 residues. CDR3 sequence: CASRRGQEPQHF. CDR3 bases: TGTGCCAGCAGAAGGGGGCAGGAGCCCCAGCATTTT.

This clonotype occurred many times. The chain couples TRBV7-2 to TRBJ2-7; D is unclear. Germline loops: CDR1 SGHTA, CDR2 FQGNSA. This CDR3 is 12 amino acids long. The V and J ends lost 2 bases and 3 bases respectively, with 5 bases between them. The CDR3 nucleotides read TGTGCCAGCAGCTTACAATACTACGAGCAGTACTTC. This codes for CASSLQYYEQYF.

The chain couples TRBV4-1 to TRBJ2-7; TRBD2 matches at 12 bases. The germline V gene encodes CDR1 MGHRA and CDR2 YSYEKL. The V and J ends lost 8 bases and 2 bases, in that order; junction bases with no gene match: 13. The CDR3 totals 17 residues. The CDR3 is CASQFLAGGNGAYEQYF. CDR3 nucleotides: TGCGCCAGCCAATTTCTAGCGGGAGGGAATGGTGCCTACGAGCAGTACTTC.

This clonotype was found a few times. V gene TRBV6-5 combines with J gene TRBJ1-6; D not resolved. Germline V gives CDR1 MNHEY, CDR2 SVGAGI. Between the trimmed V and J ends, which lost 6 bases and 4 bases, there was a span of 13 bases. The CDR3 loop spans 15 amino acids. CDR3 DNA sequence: TGTGCCAGCAGCTTAAGTGCGGGGTATAATTCACCCCTCCACTTT. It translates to CASSLSAGYNSPLHF.

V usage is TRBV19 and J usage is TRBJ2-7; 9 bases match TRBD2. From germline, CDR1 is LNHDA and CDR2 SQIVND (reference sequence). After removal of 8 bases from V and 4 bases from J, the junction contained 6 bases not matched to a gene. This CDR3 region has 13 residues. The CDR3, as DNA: TGTGCCAGTGCGGGAGCGGGAGGATACGAGCAGTACTTC. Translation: CASAGAGGYEQYF.

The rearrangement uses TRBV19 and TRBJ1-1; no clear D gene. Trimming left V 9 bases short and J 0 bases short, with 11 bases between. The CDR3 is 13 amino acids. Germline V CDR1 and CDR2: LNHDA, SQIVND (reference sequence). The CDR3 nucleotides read TGTGCCAGCAGGACGGCTGTGAACACTGAAGCTTTCTTT. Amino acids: CASRTAVNTEAFF.

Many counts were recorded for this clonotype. The CDR3 nucleotides are TGTGCCGCAGGGGACAGGGTGGGGGAGACCCAGTACTTC. It codes for CAAGDRVGETQYF. This rearrangement joins TRBV19 to TRBJ2-5, with 9 nucleotides matching TRBD1. V was pared by 11 bases and J by 5 bases, with 9 bases of the junction left unmatched. This CDR3 comprises 13 residues. Germline CDR1 LNHDA, CDR2 SQIVND (reference sequence).

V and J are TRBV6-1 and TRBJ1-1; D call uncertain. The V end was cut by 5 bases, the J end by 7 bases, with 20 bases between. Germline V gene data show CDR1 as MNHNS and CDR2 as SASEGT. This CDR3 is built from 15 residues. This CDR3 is CASSTSGERKNEAFF. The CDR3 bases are TGTGCCAGCAGTACCTCCGGGGAAAGGAAAAATGAAGCTTTCTTT.

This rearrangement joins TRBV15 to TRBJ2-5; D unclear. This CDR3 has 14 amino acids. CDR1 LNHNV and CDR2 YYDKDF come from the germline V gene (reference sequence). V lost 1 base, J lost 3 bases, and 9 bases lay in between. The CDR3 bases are TGTGCCACCAGCAGAGGGACCCCCAAAGAGACCCAGTACTTC. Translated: CATSRGTPKETQYF. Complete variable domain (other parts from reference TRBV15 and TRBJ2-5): DAMVIQNPRYQVTQFGKPVTLSCSQTLNHNVMYWYQQKSSQAPKLLFHYYDKDFNNEADTPDNFQSRRPNTSFCFLDIRSPGLGDTAMYLCATSRGTPKETQYFGPGTRLLVL.

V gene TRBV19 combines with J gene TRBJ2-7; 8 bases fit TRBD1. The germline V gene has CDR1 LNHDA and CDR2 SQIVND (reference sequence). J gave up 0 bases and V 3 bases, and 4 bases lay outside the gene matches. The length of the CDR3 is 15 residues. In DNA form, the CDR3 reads TGTGCCAGTAGTATTGCAGGGGGCGGCTCCTACGAGCAGTACTTC. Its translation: CASSIAGGGSYEQYF.

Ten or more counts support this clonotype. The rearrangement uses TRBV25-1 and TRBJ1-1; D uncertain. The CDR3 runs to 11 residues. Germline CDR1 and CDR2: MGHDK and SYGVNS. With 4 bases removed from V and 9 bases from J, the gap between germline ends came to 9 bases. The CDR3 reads CASSAGGKAFF. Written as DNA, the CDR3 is TGTGCCAGCAGTGCGGGAGGGAAAGCTTTCTTT. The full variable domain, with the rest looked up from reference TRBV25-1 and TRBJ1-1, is EADIYQTPRYLVIGTGKKITLECSQTMGHDKMYWYQQDPGMELHLIHYSYGVNSTEKGDLSSESTVSRIRTEHFPLTLESARPSHTSQYLCASSAGGKAFFGQGTRLTVV.

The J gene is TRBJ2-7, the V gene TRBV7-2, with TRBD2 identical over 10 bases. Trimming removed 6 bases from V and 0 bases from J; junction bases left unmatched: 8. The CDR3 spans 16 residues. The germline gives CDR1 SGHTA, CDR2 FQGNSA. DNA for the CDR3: TGTGCCAGCAGTTGGCCTAGCGGGAGTATCTCCTACGAGCAGTACTTC. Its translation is CASSWPSGSISYEQYF.

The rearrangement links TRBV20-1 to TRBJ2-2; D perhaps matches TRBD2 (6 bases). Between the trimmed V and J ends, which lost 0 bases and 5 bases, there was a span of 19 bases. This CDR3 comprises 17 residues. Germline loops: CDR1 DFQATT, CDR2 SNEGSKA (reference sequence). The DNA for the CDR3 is TGCAGTGCTAGAGATGGGTGGGGGGAGAGGATTACCGGGGAGCTGTTTTTT. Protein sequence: CSARDGWGERITGELFF.

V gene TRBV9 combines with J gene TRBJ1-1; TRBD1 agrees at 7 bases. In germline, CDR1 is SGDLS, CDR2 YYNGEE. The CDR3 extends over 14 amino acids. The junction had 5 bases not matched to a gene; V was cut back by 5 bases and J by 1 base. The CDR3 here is CASRPGGTNTEAFF. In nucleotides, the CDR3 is TGTGCCAGCAGGCCAGGGGGAACGAACACTGAAGCTTTCTTT.

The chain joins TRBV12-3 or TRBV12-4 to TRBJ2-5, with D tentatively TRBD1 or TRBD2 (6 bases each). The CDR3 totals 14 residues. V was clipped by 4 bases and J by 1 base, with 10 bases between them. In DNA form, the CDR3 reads TGTGCCAGCAGTTCGGGGGCAATCCAAGAGACCCAGTACTTC. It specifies CASSSGAIQETQYF.

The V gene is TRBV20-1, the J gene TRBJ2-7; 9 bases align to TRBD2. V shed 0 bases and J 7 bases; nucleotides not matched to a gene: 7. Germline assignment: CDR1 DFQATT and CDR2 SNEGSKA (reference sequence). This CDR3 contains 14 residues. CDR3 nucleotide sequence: TGCAGTGCTAGAGATTGGTCTAGCGGGACGGAGCAGTACTTC. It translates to CSARDWSSGTEQYF.

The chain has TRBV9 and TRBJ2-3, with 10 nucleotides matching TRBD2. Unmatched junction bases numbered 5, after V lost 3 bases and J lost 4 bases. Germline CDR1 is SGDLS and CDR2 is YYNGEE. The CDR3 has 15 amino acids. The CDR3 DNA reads TGTGCCAGCAGCGAACTAGCGGGGCCCTCAGATACGCAGTATTTT. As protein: CASSELAGPSDTQYF.

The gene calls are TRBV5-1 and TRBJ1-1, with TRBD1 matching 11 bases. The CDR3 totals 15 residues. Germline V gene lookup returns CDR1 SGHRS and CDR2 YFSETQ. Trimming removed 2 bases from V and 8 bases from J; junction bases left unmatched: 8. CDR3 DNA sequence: TGCGCCAGCAGCTTAAGAGGACAGGGGGCGACGGAAGCTTTCTTT. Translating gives CASSLRGQGATEAFF. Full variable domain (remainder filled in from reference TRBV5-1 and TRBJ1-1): KAGVTQTPRYLIKTRGQQVTLSCSPISGHRSVSWYQQTPGQGLQFLFEYFSETQRNKGNFPGRFSGRQFSNSRSEMNVSTLELGDSALYLCASSLRGQGATEAFFGQGTRLTVV.

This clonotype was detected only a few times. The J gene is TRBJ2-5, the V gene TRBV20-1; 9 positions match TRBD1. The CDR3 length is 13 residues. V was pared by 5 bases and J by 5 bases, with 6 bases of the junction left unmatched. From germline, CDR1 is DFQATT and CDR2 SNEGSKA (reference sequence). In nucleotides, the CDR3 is TGCAGTGCTCGACAGGGGGTAGGGGAGACCCAGTACTTC. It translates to CSARQGVGETQYF.

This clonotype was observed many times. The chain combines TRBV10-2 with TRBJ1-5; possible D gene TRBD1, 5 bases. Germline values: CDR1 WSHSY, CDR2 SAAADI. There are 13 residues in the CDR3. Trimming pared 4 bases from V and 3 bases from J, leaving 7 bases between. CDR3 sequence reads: CASSGQINQPQHF. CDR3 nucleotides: TGCGCCAGCAGTGGACAGATCAATCAGCCCCAGCATTTT.

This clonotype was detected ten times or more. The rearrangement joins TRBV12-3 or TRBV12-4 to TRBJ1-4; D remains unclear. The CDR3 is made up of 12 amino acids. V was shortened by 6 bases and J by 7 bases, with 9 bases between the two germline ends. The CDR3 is CASSMGGEKLFF. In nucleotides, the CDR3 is TGTGCCAGCAGCATGGGTGGTGAAAAACTGTTTTTT.

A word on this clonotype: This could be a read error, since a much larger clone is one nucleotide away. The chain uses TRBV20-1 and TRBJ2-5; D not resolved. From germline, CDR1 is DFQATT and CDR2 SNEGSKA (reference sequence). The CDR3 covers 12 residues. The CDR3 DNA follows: TGCAGTGCTACAAGCCGGCAAGAGACCCAGCACTTC. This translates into CSATSRQETQHF.

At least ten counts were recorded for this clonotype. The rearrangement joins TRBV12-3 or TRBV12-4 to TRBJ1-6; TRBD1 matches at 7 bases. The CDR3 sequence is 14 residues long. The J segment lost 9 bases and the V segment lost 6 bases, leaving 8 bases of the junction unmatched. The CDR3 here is CASRSQGMGSPLHF. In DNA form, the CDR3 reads TGTGCCAGCAGATCACAGGGGATGGGTTCACCCCTCCACTTT.

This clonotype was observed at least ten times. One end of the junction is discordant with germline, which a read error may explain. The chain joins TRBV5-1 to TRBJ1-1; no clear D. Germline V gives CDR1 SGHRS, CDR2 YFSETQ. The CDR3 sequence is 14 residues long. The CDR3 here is CASSSGRGNTEAFF. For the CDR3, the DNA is TGTGCCAGCAGCTCCGGACGGGGGAACACTGAAGCTTTCTTT.

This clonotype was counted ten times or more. CDR3 nucleotide sequence: TGCGCCAGCAGCCAAACAGGGTTGGGAGGCTACACCTTC. Translating gives CASSQTGLGGYTF. The chain links TRBV4-1 to TRBJ1-2, with a tentative D call TRBD1 (6 bases). CDR3 size: 13 residues. With 2 bases removed from V and 8 bases from J, the gap between germline ends came to 12 bases. Looked up from germline, CDR1 is MGHRA and CDR2 is YSYEKL.

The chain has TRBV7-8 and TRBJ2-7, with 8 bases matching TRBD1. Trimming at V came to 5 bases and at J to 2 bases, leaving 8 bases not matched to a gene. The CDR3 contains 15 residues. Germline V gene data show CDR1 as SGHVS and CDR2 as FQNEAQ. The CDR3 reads CASSPPGQEAYEQYF. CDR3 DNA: TGTGCCAGCAGCCCACCGGGACAGGAAGCCTACGAGCAGTACTTC.

DNA of the CDR3: TGCAGTGCTAAGCAGGGGGCTGGGGCCAACGTCCTGACTTTC. Protein: CSAKQGAGANVLTF. V is TRBV20-1 and J is TRBJ2-6; the match to TRBD1 covers 7 bases. The germline gives CDR1 DFQATT, CDR2 SNEGSKA (reference sequence). The CDR3 sequence is 14 residues long. V was clipped by 4 bases and J by 2 bases; unmatched bases: 2.

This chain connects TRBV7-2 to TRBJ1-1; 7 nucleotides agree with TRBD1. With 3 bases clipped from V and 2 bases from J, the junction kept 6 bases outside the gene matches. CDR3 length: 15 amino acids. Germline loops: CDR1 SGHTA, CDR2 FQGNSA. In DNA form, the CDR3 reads TGTGCCAGCAGCTTCTCCGGGACAGTTAACACTGAAGCTTTCTTT. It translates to CASSFSGTVNTEAFF.